This paragraph covers one TCR beta chain sequence. These data are taken from a study of shared clonotypes between healthy human individuals. Study at large: The cohort had two women and a few men, ages 18 to 49.

V lost 5 bases, J lost 10 bases, and 6 bases stayed unmatched. The length of the CDR3 is 12 residues. The germline V gene encodes CDR1 LNHDA and CDR2 SQIVND (reference sequence). Assay used: immunoSEQ multiplex PCR; TCRdb lists only in-frame clones, some missing. Of 2 million to 2.5 million clones in the sample, around 90% are singletons; the top ten hold approximately 0.39%. The rearrangement joins TRBV19 to TRBJ2-5; 8 bases are shared with TRBD2. Sequencing input: naive CD4+ T cells from PBMCs. The subset denotes: CD45RA+ positively selected. The receptor was isolated from a man aged 18 to 30 in good health. Some clones in this sample may be carry-over from other donors' samples. CDR3 sequence (DNA): TGTGCCAGTAGTGTGCCGGGGGGGGACCAGTACTTC. Translated: CASSVPGGDQYF.